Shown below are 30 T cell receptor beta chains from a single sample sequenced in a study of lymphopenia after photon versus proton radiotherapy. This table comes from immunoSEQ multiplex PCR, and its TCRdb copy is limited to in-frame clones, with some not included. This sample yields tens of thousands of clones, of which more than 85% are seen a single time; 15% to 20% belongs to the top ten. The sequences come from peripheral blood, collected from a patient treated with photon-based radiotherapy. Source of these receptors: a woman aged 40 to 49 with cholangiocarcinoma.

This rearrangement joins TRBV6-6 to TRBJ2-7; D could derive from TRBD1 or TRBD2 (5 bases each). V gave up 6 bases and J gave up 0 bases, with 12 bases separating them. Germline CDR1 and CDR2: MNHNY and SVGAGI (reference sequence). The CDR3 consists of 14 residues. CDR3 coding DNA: TGTGCCAGCAGAGCCAGGGAGAGCTCCTACGAGCAGTACTTC. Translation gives CASRARESSYEQYF.

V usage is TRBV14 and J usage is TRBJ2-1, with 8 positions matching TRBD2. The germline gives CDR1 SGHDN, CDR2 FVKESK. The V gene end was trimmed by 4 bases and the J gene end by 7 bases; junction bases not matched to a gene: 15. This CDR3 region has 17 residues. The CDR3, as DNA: TGTGCCAGCAGCCCGCGGGGGGCTACCTCTTACCGAAATGAGCAGTTCTTC. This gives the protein CASSPRGATSYRNEQFF.

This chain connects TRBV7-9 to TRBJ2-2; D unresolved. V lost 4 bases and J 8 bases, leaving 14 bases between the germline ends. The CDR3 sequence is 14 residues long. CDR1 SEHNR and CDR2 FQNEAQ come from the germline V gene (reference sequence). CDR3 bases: TGTGCCAGCAGCTACGAAGGCGAATCGGGGGAGCTGTTTTTT. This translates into CASSYEGESGELFF.

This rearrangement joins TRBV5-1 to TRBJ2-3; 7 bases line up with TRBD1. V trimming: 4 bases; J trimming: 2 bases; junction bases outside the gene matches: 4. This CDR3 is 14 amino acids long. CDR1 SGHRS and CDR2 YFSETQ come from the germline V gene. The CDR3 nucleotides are TGCGCCAGCAGCGGGGGACAGTACACAGATACGCAGTATTTT. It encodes CASSGGQYTDTQYF.

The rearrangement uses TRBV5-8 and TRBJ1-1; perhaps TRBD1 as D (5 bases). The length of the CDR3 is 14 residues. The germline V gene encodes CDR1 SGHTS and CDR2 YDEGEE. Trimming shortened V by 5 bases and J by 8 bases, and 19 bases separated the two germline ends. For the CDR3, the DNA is TGTGCCAGCAGTCCGACAGAAAATAGACTCGAAGCTTTCTTT. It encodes CASSPTENRLEAFF.

The CDR3 DNA reads as TGTGCCAGCAGCTTAGCCCTGGGGTCCCGAGATACGCAGTATTTT. Protein sequence: CASSLALGSRDTQYF. The chain joins TRBV7-9 to TRBJ2-3, with D unclear. V lost 0 bases and J lost 5, with 12 bases in between. The CDR3 is made up of 15 amino acids. Germline V gene sequence: CDR1 SEHNR, CDR2 FQNEAQ (reference sequence). The complete variable domain, with remaining parts taken from reference TRBV7-9 and TRBJ2-3, reads DTGVSQNPRHKITKRGQNVTFRCDPISEHNRLYWYRQTLGQGPEFLTYFQNEAQLEKSRLLSDRFSAERPKGSFSTLEIQRTEQGDSAMYLCASSLALGSRDTQYFGPGTRLTVL.

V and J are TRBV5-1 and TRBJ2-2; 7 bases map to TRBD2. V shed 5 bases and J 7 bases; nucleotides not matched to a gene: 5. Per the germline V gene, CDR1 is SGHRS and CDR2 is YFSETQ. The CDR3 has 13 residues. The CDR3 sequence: CASRLREDGELFF. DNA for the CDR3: TGCGCCAGCAGGCTCCGGGAGGACGGGGAGCTGTTTTTT.

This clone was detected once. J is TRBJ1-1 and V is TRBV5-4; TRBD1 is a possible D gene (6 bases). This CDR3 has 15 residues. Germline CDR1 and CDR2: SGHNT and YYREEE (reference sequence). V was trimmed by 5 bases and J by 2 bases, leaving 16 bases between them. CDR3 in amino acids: CASSAQGGSNTEAFF. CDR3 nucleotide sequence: TGTGCCAGCAGTGCCCAAGGGGGAAGTAACACTGAAGCTTTCTTT. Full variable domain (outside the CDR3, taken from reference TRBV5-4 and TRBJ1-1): ETGVTQSPTHLIKTRGQQVTLRCSSQSGHNTVSWYQQALGQGPQFIFQYYREEENGRGNFPPRFSGLQFPNYSSELNVNALELDDSALYLCASSAQGGSNTEAFFGQGTRLTVV.

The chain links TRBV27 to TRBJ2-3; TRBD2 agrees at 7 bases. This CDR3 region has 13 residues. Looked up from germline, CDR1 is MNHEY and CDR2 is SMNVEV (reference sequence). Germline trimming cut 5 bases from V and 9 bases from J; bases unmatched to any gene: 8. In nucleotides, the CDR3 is TGTGCCAGCAGTCCTAGCGGCCTAAGCACGCAGTATTTT. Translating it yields CASSPSGLSTQYF.

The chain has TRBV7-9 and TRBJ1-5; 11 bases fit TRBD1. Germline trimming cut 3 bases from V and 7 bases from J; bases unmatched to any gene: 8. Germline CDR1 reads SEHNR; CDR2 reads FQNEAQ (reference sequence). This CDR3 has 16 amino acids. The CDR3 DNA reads TGTGCCAGCAGCTTTGGGACAGGGGGTGTTGAGCAGCCCCAGCATTTT. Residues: CASSFGTGGVEQPQHF.

The CDR3 bases are TGTGCCAGCAGCAAAGGGACGTACACCGGGGAGCTGTTTTTT. Encoded protein: CASSKGTYTGELFF. The V and J genes are TRBV14 and TRBJ2-2; D is perhaps TRBD1 or TRBD2 (5 bases each). V was cut by 5 bases and J by 3 bases, with 10 bases left in between. Germline CDR1 SGHDN, CDR2 FVKESK. The CDR3 spans 14 residues.

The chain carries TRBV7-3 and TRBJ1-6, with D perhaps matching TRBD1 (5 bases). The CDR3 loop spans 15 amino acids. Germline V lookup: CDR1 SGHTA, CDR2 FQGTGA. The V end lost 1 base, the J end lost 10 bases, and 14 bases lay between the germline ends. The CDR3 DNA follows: TGTGCCAGCAGCTTAATGTCTGGGGGTGGGTCACCCCTCCACTTT. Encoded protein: CASSLMSGGGSPLHF.

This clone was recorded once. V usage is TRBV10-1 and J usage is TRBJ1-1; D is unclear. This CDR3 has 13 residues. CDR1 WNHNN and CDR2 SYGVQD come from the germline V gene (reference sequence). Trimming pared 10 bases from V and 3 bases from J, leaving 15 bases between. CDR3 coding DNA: TGCGCCACCGCCCGAGGCATCCACACTGAAGCTTTCTTT. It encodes CATARGIHTEAFF.

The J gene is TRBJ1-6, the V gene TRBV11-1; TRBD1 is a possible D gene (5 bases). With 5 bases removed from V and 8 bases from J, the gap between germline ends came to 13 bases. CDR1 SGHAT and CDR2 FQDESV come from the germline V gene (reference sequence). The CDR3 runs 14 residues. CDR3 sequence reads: CASSPRQRHSPLHF. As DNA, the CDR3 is TGTGCCAGCAGCCCTAGACAGAGACATTCACCCCTCCACTTT.

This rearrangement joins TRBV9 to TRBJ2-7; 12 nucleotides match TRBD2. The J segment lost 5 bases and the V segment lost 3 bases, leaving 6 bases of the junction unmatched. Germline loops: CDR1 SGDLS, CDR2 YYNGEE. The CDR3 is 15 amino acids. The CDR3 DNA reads TGTGCCAGCAGCGCGACTAGCGGGAGAACCAACGAGCAGTACTTC. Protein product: CASSATSGRTNEQYF.

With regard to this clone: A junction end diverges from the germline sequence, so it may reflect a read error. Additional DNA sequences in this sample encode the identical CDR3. CDR3 sequence (DNA): TGTGCCTGGAGTGTGGGGGGTACGGACACTGAGGCTTTCTTT. Its translation: CAWSVGGTDTEAFF. The chain links TRBV30 to TRBJ1-1; D is possibly TRBD1 (5 bases). The germline V gene has CDR1 GTSNPN and CDR2 SVGIG (reference sequence). This CDR3 comprises 14 residues.

CDR3 in amino acids: CASSADGGNTEAFF. CDR3 nucleotides: TGTGCCAGCAGTGCGGACGGGGGGAACACTGAAGCTTTCTTT. The chain couples TRBV2 to TRBJ1-1, with a possible D match to TRBD1 (5 bases). Trimming took 4 bases from V and 1 from J, leaving 10 bases between them. The length of the CDR3 is 14 residues. Germline CDR1 reads SNHLY; CDR2 reads FYNNEI.

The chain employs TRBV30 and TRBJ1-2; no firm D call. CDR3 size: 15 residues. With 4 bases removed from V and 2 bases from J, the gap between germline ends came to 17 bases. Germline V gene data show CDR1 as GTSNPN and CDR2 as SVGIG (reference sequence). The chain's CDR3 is CAWTIGEGRNYGYTF. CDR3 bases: TGTGCCTGGACTATCGGGGAGGGTAGGAACTATGGCTACACCTTC.

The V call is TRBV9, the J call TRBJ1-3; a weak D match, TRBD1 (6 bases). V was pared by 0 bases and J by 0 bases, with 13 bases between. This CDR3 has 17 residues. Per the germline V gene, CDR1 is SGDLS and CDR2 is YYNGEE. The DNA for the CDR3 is TGTGCCAGCAGCGTAGTGCCAGGGGAGCCCTCTGGAAACACCATATATTTT. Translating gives CASSVVPGEPSGNTIYF.

DNA for the CDR3: TGCAGCTTCGGGACAGGCAGCTATGGCTACACCTTC. Protein product: CSFGTGSYGYTF. This chain links TRBV29-1 with TRBJ1-2; 8 bases map to TRBD1. Trimming took 8 bases from V and 4 from J; bases not matched to a gene: 6. Germline V gene data show CDR1 as SQVTM and CDR2 as ANQGSEA. This CDR3 spans 12 amino acids.

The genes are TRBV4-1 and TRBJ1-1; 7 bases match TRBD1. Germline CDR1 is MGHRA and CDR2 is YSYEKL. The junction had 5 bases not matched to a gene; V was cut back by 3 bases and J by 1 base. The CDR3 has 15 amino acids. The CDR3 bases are TGCGCCAGCAGCCATCCCGGGACAGAGAACACTGAAGCTTTCTTT. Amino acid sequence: CASSHPGTENTEAFF.

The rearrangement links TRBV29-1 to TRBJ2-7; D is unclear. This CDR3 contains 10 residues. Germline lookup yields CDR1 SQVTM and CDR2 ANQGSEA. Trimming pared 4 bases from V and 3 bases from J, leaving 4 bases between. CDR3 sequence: CSVVVYEQYF. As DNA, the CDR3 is TGCAGCGTTGTCGTCTACGAGCAGTACTTC.

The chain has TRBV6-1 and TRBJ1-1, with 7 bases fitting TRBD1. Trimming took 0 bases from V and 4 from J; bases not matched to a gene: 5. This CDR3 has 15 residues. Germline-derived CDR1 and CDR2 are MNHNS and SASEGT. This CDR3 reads CASSEAVAGGTEAFF. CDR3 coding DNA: TGTGCCAGCAGTGAAGCGGTGGCAGGGGGCACTGAAGCTTTCTTT.

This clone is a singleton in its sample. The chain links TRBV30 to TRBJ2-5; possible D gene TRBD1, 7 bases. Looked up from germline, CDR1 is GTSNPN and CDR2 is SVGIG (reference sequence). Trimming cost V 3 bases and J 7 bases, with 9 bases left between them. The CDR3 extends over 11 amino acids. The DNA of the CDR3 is TGTGCCTGGAGGCAGGGGGGGACCCAGTACTTC. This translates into CAWRQGGTQYF.

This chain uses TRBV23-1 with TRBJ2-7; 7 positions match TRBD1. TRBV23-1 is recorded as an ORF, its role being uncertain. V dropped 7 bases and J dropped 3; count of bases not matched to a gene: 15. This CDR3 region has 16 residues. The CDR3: CASITQGGQALYEQYF. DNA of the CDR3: TGCGCCAGCATAACCCAGGGCGGACAGGCCCTCTACGAGCAGTACTTC.

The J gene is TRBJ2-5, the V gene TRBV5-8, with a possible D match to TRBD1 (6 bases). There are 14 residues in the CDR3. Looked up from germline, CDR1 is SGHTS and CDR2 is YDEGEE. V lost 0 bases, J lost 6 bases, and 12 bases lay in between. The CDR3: CASSLEPGTQTQYF. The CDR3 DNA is TGTGCCAGCAGCTTGGAGCCAGGGACACAGACCCAGTACTTC.

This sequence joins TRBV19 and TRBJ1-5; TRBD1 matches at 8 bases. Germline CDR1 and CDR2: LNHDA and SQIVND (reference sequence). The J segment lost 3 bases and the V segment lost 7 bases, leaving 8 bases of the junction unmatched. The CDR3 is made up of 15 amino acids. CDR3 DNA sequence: TGTGCCAGTACCGAGGGACAGGCCACCAATCAGCCCCAGCATTTT. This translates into CASTEGQATNQPQHF.

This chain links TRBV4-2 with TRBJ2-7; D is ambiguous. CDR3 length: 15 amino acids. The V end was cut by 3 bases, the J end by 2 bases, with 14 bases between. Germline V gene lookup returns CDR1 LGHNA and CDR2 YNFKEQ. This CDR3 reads CASSQADGATYEQYF. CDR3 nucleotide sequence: TGTGCCAGCAGCCAGGCGGACGGTGCGACCTACGAGCAGTACTTC.

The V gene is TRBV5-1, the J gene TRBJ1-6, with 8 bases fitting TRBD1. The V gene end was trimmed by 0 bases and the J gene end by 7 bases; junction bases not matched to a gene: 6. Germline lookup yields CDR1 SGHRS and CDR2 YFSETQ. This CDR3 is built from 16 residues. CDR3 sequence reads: CASSLAAGGVNSPLHF. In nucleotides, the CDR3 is TGCGCCAGCAGCTTGGCGGCAGGGGGCGTGAATTCACCCCTCCACTTT.

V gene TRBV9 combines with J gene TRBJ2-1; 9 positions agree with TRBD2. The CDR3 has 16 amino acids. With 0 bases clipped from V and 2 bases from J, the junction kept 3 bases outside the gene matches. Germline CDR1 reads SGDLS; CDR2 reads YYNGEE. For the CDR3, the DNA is TGTGCCAGCAGCGTAGGGGCTAGCGGGGCCTACAATGAGCAGTTCTTC. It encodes CASSVGASGAYNEQFF.